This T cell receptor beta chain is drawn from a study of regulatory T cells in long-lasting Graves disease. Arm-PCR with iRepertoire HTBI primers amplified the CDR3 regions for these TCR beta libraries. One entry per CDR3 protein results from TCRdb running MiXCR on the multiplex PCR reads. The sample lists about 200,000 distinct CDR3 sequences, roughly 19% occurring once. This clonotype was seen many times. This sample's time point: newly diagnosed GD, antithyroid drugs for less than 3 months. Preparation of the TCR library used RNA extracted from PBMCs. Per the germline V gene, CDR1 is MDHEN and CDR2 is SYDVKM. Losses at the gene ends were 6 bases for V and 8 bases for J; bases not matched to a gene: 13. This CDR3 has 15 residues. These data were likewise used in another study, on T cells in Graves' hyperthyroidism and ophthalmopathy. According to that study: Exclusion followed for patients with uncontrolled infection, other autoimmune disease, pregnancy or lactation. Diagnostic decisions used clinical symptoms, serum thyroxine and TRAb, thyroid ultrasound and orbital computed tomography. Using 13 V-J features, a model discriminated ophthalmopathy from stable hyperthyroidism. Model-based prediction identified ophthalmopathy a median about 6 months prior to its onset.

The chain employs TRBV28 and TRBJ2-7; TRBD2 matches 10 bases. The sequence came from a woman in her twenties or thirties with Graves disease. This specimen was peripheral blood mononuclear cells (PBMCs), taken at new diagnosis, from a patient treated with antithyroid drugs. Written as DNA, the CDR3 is TGTGCCAGCAGCGACGGACTAGCGGCTAATCTACAGCAGTACTTC. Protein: CASSDGLAANLQQYF.